The 29 T cell receptor beta chains listed next were all sequenced from one sample in a study of blood T cells in healthy people across ages. The use of a sample-barcoded 5' primer and a J-beta primer mix characterized a second PCR of about 7 to 12 cycles. TCRdb passed the 5' RACE reads through MiXCR, listing each CDR3 protein once. The table includes approximately 800,000 distinct CDR3 sequences, 58% detected once. Sample: blood. These TCRs come from a man under 40 in good health.

This chain links TRBV6-2 or TRBV6-3 with TRBJ1-1; D remains ambiguous. The CDR3 runs to 14 residues. Germline CDR1 reads MNHEY; CDR2 reads SVGEGT. V dropped 11 bases and J dropped 4 bases, with 20 bases sitting between them. The CDR3 DNA reads TGTGCCGGCCGCCGCGGTGAGTTGAGCACTGAAGCTTTCTTT. Translating it yields CAGRRGELSTEAFF.

This clonotype appeared a few times. The CDR3 protein is CASSSSPWTAYEQYF. The DNA of the CDR3 is TGTGCCAGCAGCTCATCCCCCTGGACAGCTTACGAGCAGTACTTC. The chain is built from TRBV7-2 and TRBJ2-7; perhaps TRBD1 as D (6 bases). From germline, CDR1 is SGHTA and CDR2 FQGNSA. The germline V and J ends were trimmed by 4 bases and 4 bases, with 17 bases remaining between them. The CDR3 spans 15 residues.

The chain joins TRBV2 to TRBJ2-1; 7 bases fit TRBD1. The CDR3 spans 13 residues. The J segment lost 5 bases and the V segment lost 5 bases, leaving 3 bases of the junction unmatched. Germline V gives CDR1 SNHLY, CDR2 FYNNEI. CDR3 amino acids: CASSRDSHNEQFF. CDR3 sequence (DNA): TGTGCCAGCAGTCGGGACAGCCACAATGAGCAGTTCTTC.

V gene TRBV7-2 combines with J gene TRBJ2-4; 8 bases align to TRBD2. TRBJ2-7 explains the end of the DNA better; the J call may be wrong. In germline, CDR1 is SGHTA, CDR2 FQGNSA. The length of the CDR3 is 17 residues. The CDR3 loop is CASSPSIYSGAQPEQYF. The CDR3 DNA reads as TGTGCCAGCAGCCCCTCCATCTATAGCGGGGCCCAACCCGAGCAGTACTTC.

The chain uses TRBV7-2 and TRBJ1-3; 7 bases align to TRBD1. With V trimmed by 2 bases and J by 2 bases, 6 bases remained unmatched. The germline CDR1 and CDR2 sequences are SGHTA and FQGNSA. CDR3 length equals 16 residues. Here the CDR3 DNA reads TGTGCCAGCAGCTTACCCCTGACAGGGACTGGAAACACCATATATTTT. Residues: CASSLPLTGTGNTIYF.

The chain links TRBV7-2 to TRBJ1-5, with D possibly matching TRBD1 (5 bases). CDR1 and CDR2 from the germline V gene are SGHTA and FQGNSA. V was trimmed by 1 base and J by 7 bases, leaving 14 bases between them. CDR3 length equals 15 residues. CDR3 amino acids: CASSLDTVRGQPQHF. CDR3 DNA sequence: TGTGCCAGCAGCTTAGATACAGTAAGGGGACAGCCCCAGCATTTT.

This clonotype appeared a few times. This chain connects TRBV3-1 to TRBJ2-1; a weak D match, TRBD1 (6 bases). The CDR3 spans 15 residues. Germline V gives CDR1 LGHDT, CDR2 YNNKEL (reference sequence). V lost 1 base and J lost 2, with 9 bases in between. The CDR3 is CASSQAWGPYNEQFF. CDR3 in DNA: TGTGCCAGCAGCCAAGCCTGGGGGCCCTACAATGAGCAGTTCTTC.

This chain links TRBV4-2 with TRBJ2-7; 7 bases align to TRBD2. Germline values: CDR1 LGHNA, CDR2 YNFKEQ. J gave up 4 bases and V 6 bases, and 12 bases lay outside the gene matches. This CDR3 is 15 amino acids long. DNA for the CDR3: TGTGCCAGCAGTCCCGACGGGGAGGGGCAATACGAGCAGTACTTC. Translated, it gives CASSPDGEGQYEQYF.

This clonotype was seen a few times. The rearrangement joins TRBV7-9 to TRBJ1-2, with 8 positions matching TRBD1. Germline-derived CDR1 and CDR2 are SEHNR and FQNEAQ (reference sequence). The CDR3 contains 13 residues. The V and J ends lost 2 bases and 6 bases, in that order; junction bases with no gene match: 2. The CDR3 coding sequence is TGTGCCAGCAGCTTACAGGGGGCAGATGGCTACACCTTC. It yields the protein CASSLQGADGYTF.

This clonotype was detected a few times. This rearrangement joins TRBV4-2 to TRBJ2-7, with a weak D call TRBD2 (5 bases). Matching the DNA end better, TRBJ2-5 makes the J call doubtful. The CDR3 spans 16 residues. Germline CDR1 is LGHNA and CDR2 is YNFKEQ. CDR3 region: CASSQGSSGSRETQYF. The CDR3 nucleotides are TGTGCCAGCAGCCAAGGTAGTTCTGGGAGTAGAGAGACCCAGTACTTC.

This clonotype was seen only a few times. V usage is TRBV25-1 and J usage is TRBJ2-2, with TRBD2 matching over 7 bases. Germline CDR1 reads MGHDK; CDR2 reads SYGVNS. The CDR3 covers 14 residues. V shed 4 bases, J shed 4 bases, and the junction held 3 bases outside the gene matches. The CDR3 sequence is CASSGGGRTGELFF. The CDR3 DNA is TGTGCCAGCAGTGGGGGGGGTCGCACCGGGGAGCTGTTTTTT.

The rearrangement uses TRBV13 and TRBJ2-2; D is possibly TRBD2 (5 bases). The CDR3 extends over 18 amino acids. V was cut by 1 base and J by 3 bases, with 18 bases left in between. The germline CDR1 and CDR2 sequences are PRHDT and FYEKMQ (reference sequence). CDR3 coding DNA: TGTGCCAGCAGCTTAGAGGGTAGCGCCTTGAGTGACACCGGGGAGCTGTTTTTT. This encodes CASSLEGSALSDTGELFF.

The table lists this clonotype with a few counts. The rearrangement joins TRBV25-1 to TRBJ2-5; 11 bases map to TRBD2. The CDR3 runs to 15 residues. V trimming: 1 base; J trimming: 5 bases; junction bases outside the gene matches: 3. The germline V gene has CDR1 MGHDK and CDR2 SYGVNS. CDR3 amino acids: CASSESSGGLETQYF. In DNA form, the CDR3 reads TGTGCCAGCAGTGAATCTAGCGGGGGGTTGGAGACCCAGTACTTC.

This clonotype occurred a few times. The rearrangement links TRBV15 to TRBJ2-3; maybe TRBD2 (5 bases). V dropped 0 bases and J dropped 4 bases, with 14 bases sitting between them. The CDR3 extends over 16 amino acids. Germline V gene sequence: CDR1 LNHNV, CDR2 YYDKDF (reference sequence). Here the CDR3 reads CATSREEVERADTQYF. The DNA of the CDR3 is TGTGCCACCAGCAGAGAGGAGGTTGAAAGGGCAGATACGCAGTATTTT.

The chain recombines TRBV28 with TRBJ1-3; D possibly corresponds to TRBD1 (6 bases). CDR3 length: 15 amino acids. Per the germline V gene, CDR1 is MDHEN and CDR2 is SYDVKM. V was clipped by 11 bases and J by 0 bases, with 17 bases between them. CDR3 sequence reads: CAAGAGILSGNTIYF. The CDR3 nucleotides are TGTGCCGCGGGGGCGGGGATACTCTCTGGAAACACCATATATTTT.

The rearrangement uses TRBV24-1 and TRBJ2-1, with D uncertain. Trimming stripped 3 bases from V and 5 bases from J, with 10 bases between. Germline CDR1 KGHDR, CDR2 SFDVKD. CDR3 length: 14 amino acids. The CDR3 reads CATSDVGSNNEQFF. CDR3 DNA sequence: TGTGCCACCAGTGATGTGGGAAGCAACAATGAGCAGTTCTTC.

The table lists this clonotype with a few counts. The V and J genes are TRBV7-2 and TRBJ1-4; D gene unclear. Germline CDR1 is SGHTA and CDR2 is FQGNSA. Trimming pared 3 bases from V and 8 bases from J, leaving 19 bases between. The CDR3 contains 16 residues. CDR3 residues: CASSLNAAQPDEKLFF. The DNA for the CDR3 is TGTGCCAGCAGCTTGAACGCGGCCCAGCCAGACGAAAAACTGTTTTTT. The variable domain in full, completed from reference TRBV7-2 and TRBJ1-4, reads GAGVSQSPSNKVTEKGKDVELRCDPISGHTALYWYRQSLGQGLEFLIYFQGNSAPDKSGLPSDRFSAERTGGSVSTLTIQRTQQEDSAVYLCASSLNAAQPDEKLFFGSGTQLSVL.

This clonotype was counted once. J is TRBJ2-5 and V is TRBV10-3; 10 bases fit TRBD1. The CDR3 runs to 17 residues. Germline V gene data show CDR1 as ENHRY and CDR2 as SYGVKD. The ends lost 6 bases at V and 11 bases at J; junction bases unmatched: 21. DNA of the CDR3: TGTGCCATCAGCCGACCTACTGCCGGGACAGGGGTAAATGAGCAGTACTTC. Encoded protein: CAISRPTAGTGVNEQYF.

This chain uses TRBV9 with TRBJ2-5; 8 nucleotides line up with TRBD2. Germline CDR1 SGDLS, CDR2 YYNGEE. V shed 0 bases, J shed 11 bases, and the junction held 15 bases outside the gene matches. The length of the CDR3 is 16 residues. CDR3 loop: CASSVGSGLGNNEQYF. As DNA, the CDR3 is TGTGCCAGCAGCGTAGGATCGGGACTAGGCAACAATGAGCAGTACTTC.

The chain is built from TRBV3-1 and TRBJ1-6; possibly TRBD1 for D (5 bases). Trimming shortened V by 3 bases and J by 9 bases, and 12 bases separated the two germline ends. The germline gives CDR1 LGHDT, CDR2 YNNKEL (reference sequence). CDR3 length: 14 residues. In DNA, the CDR3 is TGTGCCAGCAGCCACGAAGGGGACCGTTCACCCCTCCACTTT. Residues: CASSHEGDRSPLHF. Filled out from reference TRBV3-1 and TRBJ1-6, the complete variable domain reads DTAVSQTPKYLVTQMGNDKSIKCEQNLGHDTMYWYKQDSKKFLKIMFSYNNKELIINETVPNRFSPKSPDKAHLNLHINSLELGDSAVYFCASSHEGDRSPLHFGNGTRLTVT.

The V and J genes are TRBV7-2 and TRBJ2-7; D is uncertain. Trimming took off 5 bases at V and 4 bases at J, with 12 bases between the two ends. This CDR3 spans 13 amino acids. Germline V gene lookup returns CDR1 SGHTA and CDR2 FQGNSA. In DNA form, the CDR3 reads TGTGCCAGCAGCGTAGATACAAATTACGAGCAGTACTTC. Encoded protein: CASSVDTNYEQYF. The whole variable domain, filled in from reference TRBV7-2 and TRBJ2-7, reads GAGVSQSPSNKVTEKGKDVELRCDPISGHTALYWYRQSLGQGLEFLIYFQGNSAPDKSGLPSDRFSAERTGGSVSTLTIQRTQQEDSAVYLCASSVDTNYEQYFGPGTRLTVT.

The rearrangement uses TRBV6-2 or TRBV6-3 and TRBJ1-1, with no clear D. CDR3 length: 16 residues. Germline CDR1 reads MNHEY; CDR2 reads SVGEGT. V gave up 6 bases and J gave up 0 bases, with 17 bases separating them. The CDR3: CASSQTLAGMNTEAFF. Here the CDR3 DNA reads TGTGCCAGCAGCCAAACTCTTGCGGGTATGAACACTGAAGCTTTCTTT.

The chain has TRBV10-3 and TRBJ2-2; TRBD1 matches 9 bases. There are 15 residues in the CDR3. Trimming removed 6 bases from V and 1 base from J; junction bases left unmatched: 3. Germline loops: CDR1 ENHRY, CDR2 SYGVKD. The CDR3 sequence: CAISEDRGNTGELFF. Here the CDR3 DNA reads TGTGCCATCAGCGAGGACAGGGGGAACACCGGGGAGCTGTTTTTT.

This clonotype has just a few counts. The rearrangement links TRBV3-1 to TRBJ2-1; no definite D call. In germline, CDR1 is LGHDT, CDR2 YNNKEL (reference sequence). Trimming stripped 6 bases from V and 5 bases from J, with 8 bases between. The CDR3 length is 12 residues. CDR3 loop: CASSRLNNEQFF. DNA of the CDR3: TGTGCCAGCAGTCGACTGAACAATGAGCAGTTCTTC.

The chain's CDR3 is CASSFLGGGRSYEQYF. CDR3 in DNA: TGTGCCAGCAGCTTTCTCGGCGGGGGCCGCTCCTACGAGCAGTACTTC. The chain has TRBV7-2 and TRBJ2-7; a weak D match, TRBD2 (7 bases). Trimming removed 3 bases at V and 0 bases at J, with 15 bases between. The length of the CDR3 is 16 residues. CDR1 SGHTA and CDR2 FQGNSA come from the germline V gene.

Only one count was recorded for this clonotype. This sequence joins TRBV7-8 and TRBJ2-3, with no clear D. CDR1 is SGHVS and CDR2 is FQNEAQ in the germline V gene. V was cut by 1 base and J by 5 bases, with 13 bases left in between. This CDR3 is 15 amino acids long. The CDR3 here is CASSLELGPGDTQYF. The CDR3 nucleotides read TGTGCCAGCAGCTTAGAATTAGGGCCGGGAGATACGCAGTATTTT.

This rearrangement joins TRBV29-1 to TRBJ2-5; 15 nucleotides match TRBD2. The CDR3 runs to 16 residues. Germline loops: CDR1 SQVTM, CDR2 ANQGSEA. V lost 4 bases and J lost 11; bases outside the gene matches: 14. The CDR3: CSVVGLAGGPGREQYF. The CDR3 DNA sequence: TGCAGCGTTGTAGGACTAGCGGGAGGGCCGGGTCGAGAGCAGTACTTC.

The chain carries TRBV28 and TRBJ2-4, with a weak D call TRBD2 (5 bases). Trimming left V 6 bases short and J 8 bases short, with 20 bases between. Germline V gives CDR1 MDHEN, CDR2 SYDVKM. The CDR3 totals 15 residues. The CDR3 spells CASSPDLGRAYIQYF. In nucleotides, the CDR3 is TGTGCCAGCAGCCCCGACTTAGGGCGGGCGTACATTCAGTACTTC.

This sequence joins TRBV29-1 and TRBJ1-2; 7 nucleotides align to TRBD1. V shed 3 bases and J 7 bases; nucleotides not matched to a gene: 5. The CDR3 totals 12 residues. The germline V gene has CDR1 SQVTM and CDR2 ANQGSEA. The CDR3 bases are TGCAGCGTTGAGCGACAGGGCTCTGGCTACACCTTC. Its protein is CSVERQGSGYTF.